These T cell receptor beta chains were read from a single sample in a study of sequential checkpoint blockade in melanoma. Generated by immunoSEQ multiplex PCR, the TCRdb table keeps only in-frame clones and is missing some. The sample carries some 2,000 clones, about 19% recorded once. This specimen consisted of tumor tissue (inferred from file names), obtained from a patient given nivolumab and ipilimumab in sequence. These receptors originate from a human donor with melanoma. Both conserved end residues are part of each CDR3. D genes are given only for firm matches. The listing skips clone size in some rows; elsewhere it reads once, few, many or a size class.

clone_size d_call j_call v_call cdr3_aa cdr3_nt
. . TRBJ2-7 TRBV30 CAWSTGREQYF TGTGCCTGGAGTACGGGCCGCGAGCAGTACTTC
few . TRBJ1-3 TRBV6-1 CASSEAGWTVTAGNTIYF TGTGCCAGCAGTGAAGCGGGCTGGACAGTAACAGCTGGAAACACCATATATTTT
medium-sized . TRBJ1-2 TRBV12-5 CASTPTETVFRYGYTF TGTGCCAGCACCCCGACTGAGACGGTTTTTCGTTATGGCTACACCTTC
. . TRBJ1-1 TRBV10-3 CAISEPDRNTEAFF TGTGCCATCAGTGAGCCTGATCGGAACACTGAAGCTTTCTTT
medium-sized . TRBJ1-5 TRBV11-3 CASSSTGTWNQPQHF TGTGCCAGCAGCTCAACCGGGACTTGGAATCAGCCCCAGCATTTT
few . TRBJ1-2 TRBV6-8 CASSPGTFGGYTF TGTGCCAGCAGCCCCGGGACCTTTGGTGGCTACACCTTC
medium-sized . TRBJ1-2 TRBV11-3 CASSLVLTENGYTF TGTGCCAGCAGCTTAGTTCTGACAGAAAATGGCTACACCTTC
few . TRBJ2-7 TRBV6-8 CASSHLSPTDEQYF TGTGCCAGCAGCCATCTCTCCCCTACGGACGAGCAGTACTTC
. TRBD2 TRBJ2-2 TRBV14 CASSPVTSQNTGELFF TGTGCCAGCAGCCCCGTGACTAGCCAGAACACCGGGGAGCTGTTTTTT
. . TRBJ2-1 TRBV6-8 CASRLGQLSDNEQFF TGTGCCAGCAGACTCGGACAGCTGAGCGACAATGAGCAGTTCTTC
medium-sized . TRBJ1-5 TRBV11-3 CASSLQGPNQPQHF TGTGCCAGCAGCTTACAGGGGCCCAATCAGCCCCAGCATTTT
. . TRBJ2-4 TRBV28 CASSFSGALAKNIQYF TGTGCCAGCAGTTTTTCAGGGGCTCTAGCCAAAAACATTCAGTACTTC
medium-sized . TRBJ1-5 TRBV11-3 CASSLGWRGQPQHF TGTGCCAGCAGCTTAGGGTGGAGGGGTCAGCCCCAGCATTTT
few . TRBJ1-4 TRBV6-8 CASSPDLWGEKLFF TGTGCCAGCAGCCCGGACCTGTGGGGTGAAAAACTGTTTTTT
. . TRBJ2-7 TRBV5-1 CASSLETPWDEQYF TGCGCCAGCAGCTTGGAGACCCCTTGGGACGAGCAGTACTTC
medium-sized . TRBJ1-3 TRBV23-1 CASSQDLGNGISGNTIYF TGCGCCAGCAGCCAAGATCTGGGGAACGGTATCTCTGGAAACACCATATATTTT
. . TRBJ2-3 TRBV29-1 CSVALAAYSTDTQYF TGCAGCGTTGCCCTCGCGGCTTATAGCACAGATACGCAGTATTTT
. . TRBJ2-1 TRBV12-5 CASGGGWGSEQFF TGTGCTAGTGGTGGGGGATGGGGGAGTGAGCAGTTCTTC
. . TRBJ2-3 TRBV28 CASNAGGIRTDTQYF TGTGCCAGCAATGCTGGGGGTATCCGCACAGATACGCAGTATTTT
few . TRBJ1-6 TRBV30 CAWAPRNSPLHF TGTGCCTGGGCCCCCCGGAATTCACCCCTCCACTTT
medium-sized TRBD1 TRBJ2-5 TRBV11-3 CASSLVQGAGGETQYF TGTGCCAGCAGCTTGGTTCAGGGGGCAGGAGGGGAGACCCAGTACTTC
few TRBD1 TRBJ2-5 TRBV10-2 CASSSTGGIHRAETQYF TGCGCCAGCAGTTCGACAGGGGGCATCCATAGGGCGGAGACCCAGTACTTC
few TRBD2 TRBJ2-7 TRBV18 CASSPAGGNYEQYF TGTGCCAGCTCACCAGCGGGGGGAAACTACGAGCAGTACTTC
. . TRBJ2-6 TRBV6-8 CASIPSGANVLTF TGTGCCAGCATTCCCTCTGGGGCCAACGTCCTGACTTTC
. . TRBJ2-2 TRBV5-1 CASSSKAGYANTGELFF TGCGCCAGCAGCTCTAAAGCGGGCTACGCGAACACCGGGGAGCTGTTTTTT
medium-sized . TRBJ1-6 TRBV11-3 CASRSRARVNSPLHF TGTGCCAGCAGAAGTAGAGCCAGGGTGAACTCACCCCTCCACTTT
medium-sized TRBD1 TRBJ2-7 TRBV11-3 CASSSDRGHAYEQYF TGTGCCAGCAGCTCGGACAGGGGGCACGCCTACGAGCAGTACTTC
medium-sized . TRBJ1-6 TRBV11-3 CASSSEQGLIYNSPLHF TGTGCCAGCAGCTCCGAACAGGGATTAATCTATAATTCACCCCTCCACTTT
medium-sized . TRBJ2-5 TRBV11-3 CASSLTDYPETQYF TGTGCCAGCAGCTTAACGGACTACCCCGAGACCCAGTACTTC
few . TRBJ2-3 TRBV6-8 CASSEGRPVDTQYF TGTGCCAGCAGTGAGGGCAGACCCGTAGATACGCAGTATTTT
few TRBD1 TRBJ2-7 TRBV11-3 CASSPGQGVSYEQYF TGTGCCAGCAGCCCAGGACAGGGCGTTTCCTACGAGCAGTACTTC
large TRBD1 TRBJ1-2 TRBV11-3 CASSLVTGANYGYTF TGTGCCAGCAGCTTAGTGACAGGGGCTAACTATGGCTACACCTTC
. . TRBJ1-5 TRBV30 CAWSVGSQPQHF TGTGCCTGGAGTGTGGGGAGTCAGCCCCAGCATTTT
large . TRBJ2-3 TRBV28 CASSRNPDTQYF TGTGCCAGCAGTAGAAACCCAGATACGCAGTATTTT
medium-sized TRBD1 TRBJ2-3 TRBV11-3 CASSPGQGRRDTQYF TGTGCCAGCAGCCCCGGACAGGGGAGGCGAGATACGCAGTATTTT
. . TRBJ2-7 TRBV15 CATSRDQGVDEQYF TGTGCCACCAGCAGAGACCAGGGAGTAGACGAGCAGTACTTC
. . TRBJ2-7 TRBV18 CASSPDSYEQYF TGTGCCAGCTCACCCGACTCCTACGAGCAGTACTTC
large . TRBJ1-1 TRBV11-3 CASSSFLGEATEAFF TGTGCCAGCAGCTCATTCTTAGGGGAGGCCACTGAAGCTTTCTTT
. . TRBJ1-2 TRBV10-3 CAISEPMGSGDRYGYTF TGTGCCATCAGTGAGCCAATGGGTTCGGGAGACCGGTATGGCTACACCTTC
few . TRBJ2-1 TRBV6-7 CASWVYNEQFF TGTGCCAGCTGGGTCTACAATGAGCAGTTCTTC
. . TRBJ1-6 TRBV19 CASSQRGGRPSSYNSPLHF TGTGCCAGTAGTCAAAGGGGGGGACGCCCGAGCTCCTATAATTCACCCCTCCACTTT
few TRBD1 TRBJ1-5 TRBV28 CASGPAGGGSNQPQHF TGTGCCAGCGGCCCGGCAGGGGGAGGAAGCAATCAGCCCCAGCATTTT
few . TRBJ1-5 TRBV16 CASSQKGSSQHF TGTGCCAGCAGCCAAAAGGGGAGCTCCCAGCATTTT
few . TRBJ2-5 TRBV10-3 CAISESHRTRTIEETQYF TGTGCCATCAGTGAGTCCCACAGGACTCGGACGATCGAAGAGACCCAGTACTTC
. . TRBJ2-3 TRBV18 CASSPPGHTITDTQYF TGTGCCAGCTCACCGCCCGGACATACCATCACAGATACGCAGTATTTT
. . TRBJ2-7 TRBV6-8 CASRPPSGIEQYF TGTGCCAGCAGACCTCCTTCCGGGATCGAGCAGTACTTC
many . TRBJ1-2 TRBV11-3 CASSRLGGRRPYGYTF TGTGCCAGCAGCCGCCTTGGCGGGCGGAGACCCTATGGCTACACCTTC
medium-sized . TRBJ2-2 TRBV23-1 CASSQVPGTGELFF TGCGCCAGCAGCCAAGTTCCGGGAACCGGGGAGCTGTTTTTT
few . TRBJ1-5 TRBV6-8 CASRLGPRPSQPQHF TGTGCCAGCAGACTGGGACCCAGGCCAAGCCAGCCCCAGCATTTT
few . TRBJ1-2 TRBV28 CASSPDRYGYTF TGTGCCAGCAGCCCCGACAGGTATGGCTACACCTTC
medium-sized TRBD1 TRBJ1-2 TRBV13 CASSLERDRAANYGYTF TGTGCCAGCAGCTTAGAGAGGGACAGGGCTGCTAACTATGGCTACACCTTC
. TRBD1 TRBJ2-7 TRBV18 CASSPGTGGLYEQYF TGTGCCAGCTCACCCGGGACAGGAGGCCTCTACGAGCAGTACTTC
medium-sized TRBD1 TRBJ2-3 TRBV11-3 CASSHFWTGFLVDTQYF TGTGCCAGCAGCCACTTCTGGACAGGGTTTTTAGTGGATACGCAGTATTTT
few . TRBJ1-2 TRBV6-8 CAIPGDKSYGYTF TGTGCCATCCCAGGGGATAAAAGCTATGGCTACACCTTC